Below, one T cell receptor (beta chain) is given with its context. This sample is part of a study of OX40 agonist ivuxolimab in advanced cancers. The V gene end was trimmed by 4 bases and the J gene end by 6 bases; junction bases not matched to a gene: 7. There are 13 residues in the CDR3. The V gene's germline CDR1 is GTSNPN and CDR2 SVGIG (reference sequence). Clones were sequenced by immunoSEQ multiplex PCR, and TCRdb holds only the in-frame ones, with some missing. The table has roughly 55,000 clones, 80% seen once. J is TRBJ2-7 and V is TRBV30; TRBD2 matches 9 bases. The source of this sequence is an adult with an advanced solid tumor such as melanoma, head and neck, liver or kidney cancer. Here the sequenced sample was CD4+ or CD8+ T cells sorted from blood, taken in a trial of the OX40 agonist ivuxolimab. The CDR3 DNA reads as TGTGCCTGGACTAGCGGGACCTTCGGCGAGCAGTACTTC. Protein: CAWTSGTFGEQYF.